The 30 T cell receptor beta chains below were found in one sample sequenced in a study of cytomegalovirus exposure and HLA in healthy donors. Use of 60 Vbeta and 13 Jbeta primers characterized the PCR. Only in-frame clones appear in the TCRdb table, and some are missing; sequencing was by immunoSEQ multiplex PCR. Of about 31,000 clones in the sample, about 86% were seen once. Specimen: PBMCs. The receptors originated from a boy younger than 18 in good health and CMV-seronegative.

This CDR3 reads CASSQALTGLELNTEAFF. The CDR3 nucleotides read TGCGCCAGCAGCCAAGCGTTAACAGGGCTGGAGTTGAACACTGAAGCTTTCTTT. V is TRBV4-1 and J is TRBJ1-1; perhaps TRBD1 as D (6 bases). Trimming pared 1 base from V and 0 bases from J, leaving 18 bases between. The CDR3 loop spans 18 amino acids. Germline CDR1 is MGHRA and CDR2 is YSYEKL.

This rearrangement joins TRBV19 to TRBJ1-4, with D maybe TRBD1 (6 bases). Germline V gene data show CDR1 as LNHDA and CDR2 as SQIVND (reference sequence). The CDR3 has 16 residues. Trimming stripped 5 bases from V and 0 bases from J, with 13 bases between. DNA for the CDR3: TGTGCCAGTAGTGAACAGGGAGTTGCAACTAATGAAAAACTGTTTTTT. Translated: CASSEQGVATNEKLFF.

The V and J genes are TRBV2 and TRBJ2-2, with 11 nucleotides matching TRBD2. Germline CDR1 is SNHLY and CDR2 is FYNNEI. With 7 bases clipped from V and 3 bases from J, the junction kept 4 bases outside the gene matches. This CDR3 comprises 15 residues. DNA of the CDR3: TGTGCCAGCAACCGACTAGCGGGGCACACCGGGGAGCTGTTTTTT. Amino acid sequence: CASNRLAGHTGELFF. The entire variable domain, with the rest obtained from reference TRBV2 and TRBJ2-2, is as follows: EPEVTQTPSHQVTQMGQEVILRCVPISNHLYFYWYRQILGQKVEFLVSFYNNEISEKSEIFDDQFSVERPDGSNFTLKIRSTKLEDSAMYFCASNRLAGHTGELFFGEGSRLTVL.

This rearrangement joins TRBV27 to TRBJ2-1, with D perhaps matching TRBD2 (5 bases). CDR1 is MNHEY and CDR2 is SMNVEV in the germline V gene (reference sequence). This CDR3 contains 17 residues. The V and J ends lost 5 bases and 0 bases respectively, with 17 bases between them. The CDR3 here is CASSAGLGLTSYNEQFF. CDR3 nucleotides: TGTGCCAGCAGTGCCGGCCTTGGACTTACCTCCTACAATGAGCAGTTCTTC.

The CDR3 nucleotides read TGTGCCAGCAGTGATAAGCGGCAGGCGATTAGCAATCAGCCCCAGCATTTT. Protein: CASSDKRQAISNQPQHF. The genes are TRBV6-1 and TRBJ1-5; no reliable D call. Germline CDR1 MNHNS, CDR2 SASEGT. V was trimmed by 3 bases and J by 0 bases, leaving 15 bases between them. This CDR3 contains 17 residues.

The rearrangement links TRBV11-2 to TRBJ2-1, with no clear D. This CDR3 is built from 11 residues. In germline, CDR1 is SGHAT, CDR2 FQNNGV. Trimming shortened V by 4 bases and J by 6 bases, and 4 bases separated the two germline ends. The CDR3 is CASSWANEQFF. The CDR3 DNA follows: TGTGCCAGCAGCTGGGCCAATGAGCAGTTCTTC.

This clone occurred a few times. Written as DNA, the CDR3 is TGTGCCAGCAGCATTACTAGCGGGGGGGCGGACGAGCAGTACTTC. It translates to CASSITSGGADEQYF. The chain couples TRBV6-5 to TRBJ2-7; 13 bases are a match to TRBD2. Looked up from germline, CDR1 is MNHEY and CDR2 is SVGAGI. The CDR3 consists of 15 residues. V shed 6 bases, J shed 5 bases, and the junction held 7 bases outside the gene matches.

The V and J genes are TRBV5-6 and TRBJ1-5, with 11 bases that match TRBD1. This CDR3 comprises 16 residues. CDR1 and CDR2 (germline): SGHDT, YYEEEE. The V and J ends lost 3 bases and 1 base, in that order; junction bases with no gene match: 3. CDR3: CASSYGQGASNQPQHF. The CDR3 coding sequence is TGTGCCAGCAGCTACGGACAGGGGGCAAGCAATCAGCCCCAGCATTTT.

The chain employs TRBV5-6 and TRBJ2-7; a possible D gene is TRBD1 (5 bases). Per the germline V gene, CDR1 is SGHDT and CDR2 is YYEEEE. V lost 1 base and J 0 bases, leaving 11 bases between the germline ends. CDR3 length equals 15 residues. CDR3 in amino acids: CASSLNGHRSYEQYF. The CDR3 region has the DNA TGTGCCAGCAGCTTGAATGGACACCGCTCCTACGAGCAGTACTTC. Full variable domain (rest looked up from reference TRBV5-6 and TRBJ2-7): DAGVTQSPTHLIKTRGQQVTLRCSPKSGHDTVSWYQQALGQGPQFIFQYYEEEERQRGNFPDRFSGHQFPNYSSELNVNALLLGDSALYLCASSLNGHRSYEQYFGPGTRLTVT.

This chain joins TRBV9 and TRBJ2-5; D uncertain. Trimming shortened V by 0 bases and J by 4 bases, and 16 bases separated the two germline ends. The CDR3 consists of 16 residues. Germline V lookup: CDR1 SGDLS, CDR2 YYNGEE. CDR3 bases: TGTGCCAGCAGCGTAGGGGCCTTGGATGGGTTAGAGACCCAGTACTTC. This gives the protein CASSVGALDGLETQYF.

The gene calls are TRBV5-1 and TRBJ1-5; no reliable D call. This CDR3 region has 15 residues. The V gene lost 1 base and the J gene lost 0 bases, with 8 bases spanning the gap. Germline CDR1 and CDR2: SGHRS and YFSETQ. CDR3 region: CASSLHGDSNQPQHF. CDR3 nucleotide sequence: TGCGCCAGCAGCTTGCACGGGGATAGCAATCAGCCCCAGCATTTT.

The chain has TRBV7-8 and TRBJ1-2; 9 nucleotides line up with TRBD1. This CDR3 contains 17 residues. V lost 6 bases and J lost 3; bases outside the gene matches: 14. Germline CDR1 SGHVS, CDR2 FQNEAQ. CDR3 in DNA: TGTGCCAGCAGTCGACGGGACAGGGCAATTTTGGACTATGGCTACACCTTC. Protein sequence: CASSRRDRAILDYGYTF.

The chain joins TRBV5-4 to TRBJ2-1, with a tentative D call TRBD1 (6 bases). The V end was cut by 5 bases, the J end by 3 bases, with 15 bases between. There are 15 residues in the CDR3. Germline V gene sequence: CDR1 SGHNT, CDR2 YYREEE (reference sequence). The CDR3 DNA follows: TGTGCCAGCAGGCAGGACAGCTCTCTCTACAATGAGCAGTTCTTC. It yields the protein CASRQDSSLYNEQFF.

This clone was seen only once. This chain links TRBV18 with TRBJ2-7; 9 bases map to TRBD2. Germline CDR1 KGHSH, CDR2 LQKENI. This CDR3 contains 14 residues. After removal of 4 bases from V and 5 bases from J, the junction contained 6 bases not matched to a gene. CDR3 DNA: TGTGCCAGCTCACGAGCGGGGGGTGAGGACGAGCAGTACTTC. Protein sequence: CASSRAGGEDEQYF.

This chain joins TRBV10-3 and TRBJ1-3; the D is unclear. Germline CDR1 reads ENHRY; CDR2 reads SYGVKD. Trimming shortened V by 3 bases and J by 4 bases, and 10 bases separated the two germline ends. This CDR3 is built from 14 residues. The CDR3 nucleotides are TGTGCCATCAGTGACCTAAGATCGGGAAACACCATATATTTT. Amino acids: CAISDLRSGNTIYF.

The chain employs TRBV19 and TRBJ1-1; TRBD1 is a possible D gene (6 bases). V lost 9 bases and J 1 base, leaving 15 bases between the germline ends. Looked up from germline, CDR1 is LNHDA and CDR2 is SQIVND (reference sequence). The CDR3 is 14 amino acids. Written as DNA, the CDR3 is TGTGCCAGCCACTGGGTGGGGGCGAACACTGAAGCTTTCTTT. Protein sequence: CASHWVGANTEAFF.

The chain combines TRBV11-2 with TRBJ2-1, with TRBD2 matching over 12 bases. The junction had 5 bases not matched to a gene; V was cut back by 4 bases and J by 4 bases. Germline loops: CDR1 SGHAT, CDR2 FQNNGV. The CDR3 loop spans 16 amino acids. CDR3 coding DNA: TGTGCCAGCAGCTACCGGACTAGCGGGGAGTACAATGAGCAGTTCTTC. The encoded protein is CASSYRTSGEYNEQFF.

DNA of the CDR3: TGTGCCAGCAGCTTAGCGGGTGGGGAGCTGTTTTTT. Protein: CASSLAGGELFF. The chain uses TRBV7-3 and TRBJ2-2, with TRBD2 as a possible D gene (5 bases). Germline lookup yields CDR1 SGHTA and CDR2 FQGTGA. Trimming took off 2 bases at V and 8 bases at J, with 6 bases between the two ends. The length of the CDR3 is 12 residues. Full variable domain (outside the CDR3, taken from reference TRBV7-3 and TRBJ2-2): GAGVSQTPSNKVTEKGKYVELRCDPISGHTALYWYRQSLGQGPEFLIYFQGTGAADDSGLPNDRFFAVRPEGSVSTLKIQRTERGDSAVYLCASSLAGGELFFGEGSRLTVL.

This chain connects TRBV30 to TRBJ2-7; 7 bases line up with TRBD1. V gave up 1 base and J gave up 3 bases; unmatched junction bases: 12. Germline CDR1 GTSNPN, CDR2 SVGIG (reference sequence). The CDR3 covers 16 residues. The CDR3, as DNA: TGTGCCTGGAGTGCACCTGGGACAGTGAGAAACTACGAGCAGTACTTC. The encoded protein is CAWSAPGTVRNYEQYF. Complete variable domain (other parts from reference TRBV30 and TRBJ2-7): SQTIHQWPATLVQPVGSPLSLECTVEGTSNPNLYWYRQAAGRGLQLLFYSVGIGQISSEVPQNLSASRPQDRQFILSSKKLLLSDSGFYLCAWSAPGTVRNYEQYFGPGTRLTVT.

CDR3 sequence reads: CATSREGGLLYNEQFF. As DNA, the CDR3 is TGTGCCACCAGCAGAGAAGGGGGCCTACTGTACAATGAGCAGTTCTTC. The chain carries TRBV15 and TRBJ2-1; 7 bases are a match to TRBD1. This CDR3 is 16 amino acids long. Trimming cost V 0 bases and J 4 bases; bases outside gene matches: 6. The germline V gene encodes CDR1 LNHNV and CDR2 YYDKDF (reference sequence).

This chain connects TRBV7-2 to TRBJ2-2; possibly TRBD2 for D (6 bases). Trimming removed 0 bases at V and 6 bases at J, with 14 bases between. This CDR3 spans 16 amino acids. Germline loops: CDR1 SGHTA, CDR2 FQGNSA. CDR3 coding DNA: TGTGCCAGCAGCTTAGCAATTTCGGCGGGGTCCGGGGAGCTGTTTTTT. As protein: CASSLAISAGSGELFF. The full variable domain, in which reference TRBV7-2 and TRBJ2-2 provide the parts outside the CDR3, is GAGVSQSPSNKVTEKGKDVELRCDPISGHTALYWYRQSLGQGLEFLIYFQGNSAPDKSGLPSDRFSAERTGGSVSTLTIQRTQQEDSAVYLCASSLAISAGSGELFFGEGSRLTVL.

This clone was seen only once. V and J are TRBV4-1 and TRBJ1-5; 9 bases map to TRBD1. The CDR3 runs 14 residues. V shed 4 bases and J 3 bases; nucleotides not matched to a gene: 1. Germline CDR1 reads MGHRA; CDR2 reads YSYEKL. The CDR3 region has the DNA TGCGCCAGCAGCCGACAGGGGGACAATCAGCCCCAGCATTTT. Its translation is CASSRQGDNQPQHF.

This clone was seen a few times. V gene TRBV5-6 combines with J gene TRBJ1-4; D possibly corresponds to TRBD1 (6 bases). Germline V CDR1 and CDR2: SGHDT, YYEEEE. The CDR3 runs to 15 residues. Trimming left V 2 bases short and J 7 bases short, with 15 bases between. CDR3: CASSLAGAGSEKLFF. CDR3 nucleotide sequence: TGTGCCAGCAGCTTAGCAGGGGCAGGGAGTGAAAAACTGTTTTTT.

J is TRBJ2-2 and V is TRBV18; 8 nucleotides agree with TRBD1. J gave up 1 base and V 3 bases, and 13 bases lay outside the gene matches. This CDR3 spans 19 amino acids. In germline, CDR1 is KGHSH, CDR2 LQKENI. CDR3 protein: CASSPLKTTGTGNTGELFF. Here the CDR3 DNA reads TGTGCCAGCTCACCCTTAAAAACTACCGGGACAGGGAACACCGGGGAGCTGTTTTTT. Full variable domain (remainder filled in from reference TRBV18 and TRBJ2-2): NAGVMQNPRHLVRRRGQEARLRCSPMKGHSHVYWYRQLPEEGLKFMVYLQKENIIDESGMPKERFSAEFPKEGPSILRIQQVVRGDSAAYFCASSPLKTTGTGNTGELFFGEGSRLTVL.

V usage is TRBV6-1 and J usage is TRBJ1-3; possible D gene TRBD1, 5 bases. Trimming cost V 2 bases and J 0 bases, with 5 bases left between them. The CDR3 extends over 14 amino acids. Germline CDR1 and CDR2: MNHNS and SASEGT. The DNA for the CDR3 is TGTGCCAGCAGTGAAAGGGGCTCTGGAAACACCATATATTTT. Protein: CASSERGSGNTIYF.

For the CDR3, the DNA is TGTGCCAGCAGTTATGGCGGGGGGGCTCTCGAGCAGTACTTC. Amino acid sequence: CASSYGGGALEQYF. J is TRBJ2-5 and V is TRBV27; 9 positions match TRBD2. The assigned J gene may be wrong: the sequence end matches TRBJ2-7 better. The CDR3 is made up of 14 amino acids. Germline values: CDR1 MNHEY, CDR2 SMNVEV (reference sequence).

The chain has TRBV19 and TRBJ2-5; 10 bases line up with TRBD1. The germline CDR1 and CDR2 sequences are LNHDA and SQIVND (reference sequence). This CDR3 comprises 17 residues. Trimming removed 1 base from V and 4 bases from J; junction bases left unmatched: 9. CDR3 loop: CASSIGGGTGEAETQYF. The CDR3 bases are TGTGCCAGTAGTATAGGAGGTGGGACAGGGGAGGCAGAGACCCAGTACTTC.

This clone was observed once. The CDR3 reads CASSYRGSGNEQYF. The CDR3 DNA reads TGTGCCAGCAGTTATCGGGGTTCCGGCAACGAGCAGTACTTC. This chain joins TRBV6-5 and TRBJ2-7; D possibly corresponds to TRBD2 (5 bases). The V and J ends lost 3 bases and 5 bases respectively, with 14 bases between them. Germline CDR1 reads MNHEY; CDR2 reads SVGAGI. This CDR3 region has 14 residues.

This sequence joins TRBV6-6 and TRBJ2-7; TRBD1 matches at 7 bases. The CDR3 totals 13 residues. Germline CDR1 MNHNY, CDR2 SVGAGI (reference sequence). Trimming cost V 2 bases and J 6 bases; bases outside gene matches: 4. CDR3 bases: TGTGCCAGCAGTTACACGACAGGGAGCGAGCAGTACTTC. Its protein product is CASSYTTGSEQYF.

This clone occurred once. V and J are TRBV30 and TRBJ2-7; 9 bases match TRBD1. J was trimmed by 5 bases and V by 6 bases; bases with no gene match: 5. The CDR3 contains 12 residues. Germline CDR1 and CDR2: GTSNPN and SVGIG (reference sequence). The CDR3 protein is CACYRGLNEQYF. CDR3 nucleotide sequence: TGTGCCTGCTACAGGGGGCTCAACGAGCAGTACTTC.